Sequencing of this T cell receptor beta chain was carried out in a study of T cell clonality in common variable immunodeficiency. The study, taken as a whole, reports: Shared TCRbeta clones were fewer between CVID subjects than controls. TCRbeta clonality was increased in CVID versus healthy controls. Reportedly, TCR beta sequences from common variable immunodeficiency showed fewer deletions and N-nucleotide insertions.

This clone was counted many times. Its antigen is as yet unknown. The read comes to an end 3 residues before the CDR3 does, leaving the germline J gene to fill in the end. The germline V and J ends were trimmed by 4 bases and 9 bases, with 16 bases remaining between them. Per the germline V gene, CDR1 is MDHEN and CDR2 is SYDVKM. The CDR3 is 15 residues long. Sequencing input was equivalent genomic DNA from CVID and controls. The repertoire was sequenced with immunoSEQ multiplex PCR; TCRdb's copy has only in-frame clones and lacks some. The sample offers roughly 70,000 clones and no singletons, the top ten holding about 1.7%.

The chain links TRBV28 to TRBJ1-6; D may be TRBD1 (6 bases). The clonotype originates from a person between 18 and 75 years old in good health. What was sequenced was peripheral blood mononuclear cells. CDR3 sequence: CASSSATGLVSPLHF. The sequenced CDR3 bases are TGTGCCAGCAGTTCCGCGACAGGTTTGGTTTCACCC.